This entry is about one TCR beta chain. Its antigen remains unknown. This entry comes from a study of T-cell reconstitution after alpha-beta-depleted transplantation in children. Study results and caveats: Where alpha-beta T cells came from about two months after transplant was reportedly several hundred expanded graft clones.

Unique molecular identifiers were built into the TCRbeta library. Using its own MiXCR run on the PCR reads, TCRdb lists one record per CDR3 protein. The sample consists of about 980,000 distinct CDR3 sequences, about 26% of them appearing once. The CDR3 runs 13 residues. Deletions cut 3 bases from V and 4 bases from J, with 9 bases between. CDR1 is KGHSH, CDR2 LQKENI, per germline. The sample in question was PBMCs, mostly from graft donor cells, obtained 360 days after TCRalphabeta/CD19-depleted stem cell transplant. This TCR was sampled from a boy in the first two years of life who had a stem cell transplant for SCID, so the T cells may come from the graft donor. This sequence joins TRBV18 and TRBJ1-1; unclear D gene. CDR3 sequence: CASSPTSVTEAFF. For the CDR3, the DNA is TGTGCCAGCTCACCGACGTCGGTCACTGAAGCTTTCTTT.